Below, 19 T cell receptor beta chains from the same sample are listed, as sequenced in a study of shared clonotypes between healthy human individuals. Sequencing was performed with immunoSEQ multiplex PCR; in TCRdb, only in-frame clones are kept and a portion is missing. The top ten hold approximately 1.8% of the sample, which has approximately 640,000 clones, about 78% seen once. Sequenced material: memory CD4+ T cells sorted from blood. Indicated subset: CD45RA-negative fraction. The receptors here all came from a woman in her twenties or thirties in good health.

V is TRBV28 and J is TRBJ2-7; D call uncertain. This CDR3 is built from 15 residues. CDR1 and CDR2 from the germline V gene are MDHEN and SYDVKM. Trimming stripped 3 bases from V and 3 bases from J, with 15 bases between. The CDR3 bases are TGTGCCAGCAGTTTGACGGGCCAGACCTTCTACGAGCAGTACTTC. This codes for CASSLTGQTFYEQYF.

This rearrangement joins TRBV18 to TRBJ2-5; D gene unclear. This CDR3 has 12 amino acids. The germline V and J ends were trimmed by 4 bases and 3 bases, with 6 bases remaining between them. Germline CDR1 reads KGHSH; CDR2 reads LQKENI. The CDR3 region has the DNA TGTGCCAGCTCACGGACGGAAGAGACCCAGTACTTC. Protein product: CASSRTEETQYF.

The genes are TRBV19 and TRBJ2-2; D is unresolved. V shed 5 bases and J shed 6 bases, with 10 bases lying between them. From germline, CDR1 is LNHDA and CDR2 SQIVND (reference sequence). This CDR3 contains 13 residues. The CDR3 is CASSEQQPGELFF. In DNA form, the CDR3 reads TGTGCCAGTAGTGAACAACAGCCCGGGGAGCTGTTTTTT.

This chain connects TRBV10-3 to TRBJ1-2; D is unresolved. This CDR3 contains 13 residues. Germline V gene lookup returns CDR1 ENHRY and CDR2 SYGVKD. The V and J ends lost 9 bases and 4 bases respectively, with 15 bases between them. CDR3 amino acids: CAIAADRVYGYTF. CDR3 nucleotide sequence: TGTGCCATTGCAGCCGACCGGGTCTATGGCTACACCTTC.

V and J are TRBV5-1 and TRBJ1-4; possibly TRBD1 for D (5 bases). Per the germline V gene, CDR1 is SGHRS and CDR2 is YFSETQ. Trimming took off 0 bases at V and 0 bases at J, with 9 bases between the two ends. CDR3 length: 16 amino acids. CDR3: CASSLVGGATNEKLFF. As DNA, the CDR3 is TGCGCCAGCAGCTTGGTGGGGGGAGCAACTAATGAAAAACTGTTTTTT.

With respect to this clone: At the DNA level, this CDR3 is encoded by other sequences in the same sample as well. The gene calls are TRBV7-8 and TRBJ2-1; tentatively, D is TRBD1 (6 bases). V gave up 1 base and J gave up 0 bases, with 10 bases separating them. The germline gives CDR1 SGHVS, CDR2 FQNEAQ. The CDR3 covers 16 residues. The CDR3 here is CASSLVGGSSYNEQFF. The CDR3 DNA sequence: TGTGCCAGCAGCTTAGTAGGGGGAAGCTCCTACAATGAGCAGTTCTTC. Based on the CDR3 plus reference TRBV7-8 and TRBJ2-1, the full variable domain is GAGVSQSPRYKVAKRGQDVALRCDPISGHVSLFWYQQALGQGPEFLTYFQNEAQLDKSGLPSDRFFAERPEGSVSTLKIQRTQQEDSAVYLCASSLVGGSSYNEQFFGPGTRLTVL.

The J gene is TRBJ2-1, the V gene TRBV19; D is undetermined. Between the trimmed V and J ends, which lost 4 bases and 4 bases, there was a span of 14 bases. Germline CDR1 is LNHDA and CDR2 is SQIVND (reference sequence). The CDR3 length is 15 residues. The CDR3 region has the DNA TGTGCCAGTAGTACCTCTTTAACCATTTACAATGAGCAGTTCTTC. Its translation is CASSTSLTIYNEQFF.

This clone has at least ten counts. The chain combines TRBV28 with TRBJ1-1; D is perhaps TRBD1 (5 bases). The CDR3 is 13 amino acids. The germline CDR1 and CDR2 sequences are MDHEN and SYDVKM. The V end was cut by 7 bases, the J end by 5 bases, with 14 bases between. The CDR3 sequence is CASKRGGGTEAFF. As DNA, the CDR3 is TGTGCCAGCAAAAGGGGCGGCGGAACTGAAGCTTTCTTT.

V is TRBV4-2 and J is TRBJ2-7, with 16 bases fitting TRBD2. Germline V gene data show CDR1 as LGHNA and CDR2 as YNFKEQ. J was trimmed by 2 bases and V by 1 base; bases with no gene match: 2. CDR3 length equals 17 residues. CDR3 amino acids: CASSQAGTSGRAYEQYF. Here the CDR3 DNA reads TGTGCCAGCAGCCAAGCCGGGACTAGCGGGAGGGCCTACGAGCAGTACTTC.

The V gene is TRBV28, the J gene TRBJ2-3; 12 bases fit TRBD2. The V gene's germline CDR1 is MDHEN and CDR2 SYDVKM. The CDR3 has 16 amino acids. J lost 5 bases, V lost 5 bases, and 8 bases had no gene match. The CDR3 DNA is TGTGCCAGCAGTCCAAGGACTAGCGGGAATTTAGATACGCAGTATTTT. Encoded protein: CASSPRTSGNLDTQYF.

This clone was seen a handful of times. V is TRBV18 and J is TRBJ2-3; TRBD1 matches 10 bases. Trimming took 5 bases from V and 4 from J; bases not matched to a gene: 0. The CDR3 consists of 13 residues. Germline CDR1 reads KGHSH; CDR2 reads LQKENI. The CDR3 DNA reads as TGTGCCAGCTCAGGACAGGGGGCAGATACGCAGTATTTT. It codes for CASSGQGADTQYF. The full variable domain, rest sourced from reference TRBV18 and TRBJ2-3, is NAGVMQNPRHLVRRRGQEARLRCSPMKGHSHVYWYRQLPEEGLKFMVYLQKENIIDESGMPKERFSAEFPKEGPSILRIQQVVRGDSAAYFCASSGQGADTQYFGPGTRLTVL.

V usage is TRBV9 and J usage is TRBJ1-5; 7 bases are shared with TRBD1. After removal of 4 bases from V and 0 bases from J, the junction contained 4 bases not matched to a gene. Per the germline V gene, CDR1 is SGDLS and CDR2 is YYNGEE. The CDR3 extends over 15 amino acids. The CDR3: CASSFGQASNQPQHF. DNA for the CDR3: TGTGCCAGCAGCTTCGGACAGGCTAGCAATCAGCCCCAGCATTTT.

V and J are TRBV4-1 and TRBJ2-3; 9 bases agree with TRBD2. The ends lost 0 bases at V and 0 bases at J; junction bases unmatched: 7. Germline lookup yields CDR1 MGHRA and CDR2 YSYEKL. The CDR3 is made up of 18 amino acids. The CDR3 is CASSQEGSGSGSTDTQYF. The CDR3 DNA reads TGCGCCAGCAGCCAAGAAGGTAGCGGGAGCGGTAGCACAGATACGCAGTATTTT.

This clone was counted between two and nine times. The CDR3 DNA follows: TGTGCCAGTAGTGACTCCGGGACAGGGGTCTCCTACGAGCAGTACTTC. It codes for CASSDSGTGVSYEQYF. The gene calls are TRBV19 and TRBJ2-7; 10 positions match TRBD1. Germline CDR1 reads LNHDA; CDR2 reads SQIVND (reference sequence). CDR3 length: 16 amino acids. V lost 5 bases, J lost 0 bases, and 7 bases stayed unmatched.

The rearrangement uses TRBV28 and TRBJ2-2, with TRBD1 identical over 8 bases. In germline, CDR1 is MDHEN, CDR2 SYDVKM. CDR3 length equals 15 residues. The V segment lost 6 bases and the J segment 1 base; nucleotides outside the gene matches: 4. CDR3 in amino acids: CASRQQGGNTGELFF. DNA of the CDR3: TGTGCCAGCAGGCAACAGGGGGGGAACACCGGGGAGCTGTTTTTT. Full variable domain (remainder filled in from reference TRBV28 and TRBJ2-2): DVKVTQSSRYLVKRTGEKVFLECVQDMDHENMFWYRQDPGLGLRLIYFSYDVKMKEKGDIPEGYSVSREKKERFSLILESASTNQTSMYLCASRQQGGNTGELFFGEGSRLTVL.

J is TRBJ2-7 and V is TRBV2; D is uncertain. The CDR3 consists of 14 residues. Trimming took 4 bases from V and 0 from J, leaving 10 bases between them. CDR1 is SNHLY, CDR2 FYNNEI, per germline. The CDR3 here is CASSAGLLSYEQYF. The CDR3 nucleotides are TGTGCCAGCAGTGCGGGCCTGCTCTCCTACGAGCAGTACTTC.

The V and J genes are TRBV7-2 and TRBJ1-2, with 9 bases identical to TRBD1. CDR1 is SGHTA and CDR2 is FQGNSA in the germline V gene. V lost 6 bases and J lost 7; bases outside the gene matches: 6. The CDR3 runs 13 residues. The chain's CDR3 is CASRTTGGSGYTF. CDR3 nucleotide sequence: TGTGCCAGCAGGACTACAGGGGGCTCTGGCTACACCTTC. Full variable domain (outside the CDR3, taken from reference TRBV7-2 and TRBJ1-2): GAGVSQSPSNKVTEKGKDVELRCDPISGHTALYWYRQSLGQGLEFLIYFQGNSAPDKSGLPSDRFSAERTGGSVSTLTIQRTQQEDSAVYLCASRTTGGSGYTFGSGTRLTVV.

The CDR3, as DNA: TGTGCCAGCAGCCTTGACGGACAGATCTCTGGAAACACCATATATTTT. It specifies CASSLDGQISGNTIYF. J is TRBJ1-3 and V is TRBV9; possible D gene TRBD1, 6 bases. Germline CDR1 SGDLS, CDR2 YYNGEE. The V gene lost 4 bases and the J gene lost 0 bases, with 14 bases spanning the gap. The CDR3 spans 16 residues.

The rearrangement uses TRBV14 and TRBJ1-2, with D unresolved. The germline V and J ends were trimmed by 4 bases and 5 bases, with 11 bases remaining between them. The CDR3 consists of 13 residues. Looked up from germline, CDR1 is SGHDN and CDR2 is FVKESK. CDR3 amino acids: CASSRLDLYGYTF. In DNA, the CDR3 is TGTGCCAGCAGCCGATTGGACCTGTATGGCTACACCTTC.